Below are 23 T cell receptor beta chains sequenced from a single sample in a study of CD8 T cells in Susac syndrome (dated by TCRdb to between 2018 and 2021). Library preparation was by the immunoSEQ multiplex PCR assay. RNA was extracted using the RNeasy kit, and roughly 0.5 to 1 microgram was reverse transcribed with random hexamers. TCRdb trimmed public reads at Q25 via fastp, called clones via MiXCR and kept in-frame beta chains. CDR3 protein sequences are deduplicated, and each keeps its most common genes and DNA. The sample table records about 190,000 distinct CDR3 sequences; around 95% of these occur just once. The top ten clones comprise more than 0.08% of the sample. The sequenced sample was CD4+ T cells from PBMCs. The receptors come from a human donor with Susac syndrome.

The gene calls are TRBV28 and TRBJ1-6; 9 bases align to TRBD1. V was pared by 6 bases and J by 14 bases, with 14 bases of the junction left unmatched. The CDR3 spans 15 residues. Per the germline V gene, CDR1 is MDHEN and CDR2 is SYDVKM. The DNA for the CDR3 is TGTGCCAGCAGAGGAACCGGACAGGGGCGTTCGGCCCTCCACTTT. Translated, it gives CASRGTGQGRSALHF.

A single count supports this clonotype. The chain couples TRBV7-2 to TRBJ1-6, with D hard to call. Germline lookup yields CDR1 SGHTA and CDR2 FQGNSA. V was shortened by 3 bases and J by 4 bases, with 22 bases between the two germline ends. This CDR3 contains 19 residues. DNA of the CDR3: TGTGCCAGCAGCTTGCAGACACTCGACCAGAGACCATATAATTCACCCCTCCACTTT. This translates into CASSLQTLDQRPYNSPLHF. Supplemented by reference TRBV7-2 and TRBJ1-6, the full variable domain reads GAGVSQSPSNKVTEKGKDVELRCDPISGHTALYWYRQSLGQGLEFLIYFQGNSAPDKSGLPSDRFSAERTGGSVSTLTIQRTQQEDSAVYLCASSLQTLDQRPYNSPLHFGNGTRLTVT.

V is TRBV2 and J is TRBJ2-1, with TRBD1 identical over 7 bases. V lost 6 bases, J lost 4 bases, and 9 bases stayed unmatched. Germline V CDR1 and CDR2: SNHLY, FYNNEI. The CDR3 has 15 amino acids. As DNA, the CDR3 is TGTGCCAGCAGACCCACAGGGGCCGATTACAATGAGCAGTTCTTC. Protein product: CASRPTGADYNEQFF.

The chain combines TRBV12-3 or TRBV12-4 with TRBJ1-6; perhaps TRBD1 as D (5 bases). The length of the CDR3 is 15 residues. Trimming pared 5 bases from V and 1 base from J, leaving 9 bases between. In DNA form, the CDR3 reads TGTGCCAGCAGTCTCCAGGGTTCCTATAATTCACCCCTCCACTTT. Protein sequence: CASSLQGSYNSPLHF.

This chain links TRBV3-1 with TRBJ2-7, with no clear D. Trimming shortened V by 0 bases and J by 5 bases, and 2 bases separated the two germline ends. The V gene's germline CDR1 is LGHDT and CDR2 YNNKEL (reference sequence). The CDR3 length is 11 residues. The CDR3 loop is CASSQEDEQYF. For the CDR3, the DNA is TGTGCCAGCAGCCAAGAAGACGAGCAGTACTTC.

V and J are TRBV20-1 and TRBJ1-1; no clear D. Between the trimmed V and J ends, which lost 4 bases and 10 bases, there was a span of 16 bases. The CDR3 extends over 12 amino acids. Germline V CDR1 and CDR2: DFQATT, SNEGSKA (reference sequence). CDR3 coding DNA: TGCAGTGCTACCGGGCCAGAAACGGTAGCTTTCTTT. It yields the protein CSATGPETVAFF.

The J gene is TRBJ2-1, the V gene TRBV10-2, with no clear D. V lost 5 bases and J 2 bases, leaving 4 bases between the germline ends. Germline V lookup: CDR1 WSHSY, CDR2 SAAADI. CDR3 length: 12 residues. The CDR3 protein is CASSQPYNEQFF. CDR3 nucleotide sequence: TGCGCCAGCAGTCAGCCCTACAATGAGCAGTTCTTC.

The genes are TRBV20-1 and TRBJ2-1; D might be TRBD2 (7 bases). The CDR3 is made up of 15 amino acids. Trimming removed 2 bases at V and 2 bases at J, with 13 bases between. From germline, CDR1 is DFQATT and CDR2 SNEGSKA (reference sequence). The CDR3 sequence is CSARLGGPAYNEQFF. The CDR3 DNA reads as TGCAGTGCTAGACTGGGGGGGCCTGCCTACAATGAGCAGTTCTTC.

The chain joins TRBV19 to TRBJ2-3; D is perhaps TRBD1 (6 bases). The CDR3 spans 12 residues. Per germline, CDR1 LNHDA and CDR2 SQIVND (reference sequence). V was pared by 3 bases and J by 9 bases, with 10 bases between. This CDR3 reads CASSIQGTTQYF. The CDR3 DNA sequence: TGTGCCAGTAGTATTCAGGGGACGACGCAGTATTTT.

This clonotype turned up a few times. This chain connects TRBV20-1 to TRBJ2-7; 9 bases are a match to TRBD2. Germline CDR1 reads DFQATT; CDR2 reads SNEGSKA (reference sequence). The CDR3 spans 13 residues. V was clipped by 5 bases and J by 2 bases; unmatched bases: 4. The CDR3 sequence is CSAGSGGTYEQYF. DNA of the CDR3: TGCAGTGCTGGTAGCGGGGGAACCTACGAGCAGTACTTC.

The gene calls are TRBV3-1 and TRBJ2-3; D is undetermined. This CDR3 region has 15 residues. The ends were cut back, 4 bases at V and 0 bases at J, with 11 bases in the middle. Germline loops: CDR1 LGHDT, CDR2 YNNKEL (reference sequence). The CDR3 bases are TGTGCCAGCAGCCGAAATAGCCTGAGCACAGATACGCAGTATTTT. Translating gives CASSRNSLSTDTQYF.

In this sample, this clonotype turned up a few times. This chain joins TRBV9 and TRBJ2-3, with 8 nucleotides matching TRBD2. J lost 0 bases, V lost 4 bases, and 4 bases had no gene match. Germline values: CDR1 SGDLS, CDR2 YYNGEE. The CDR3 is made up of 15 amino acids. CDR3 sequence (DNA): TGTGCCAGCAGCTCCGGGGGGGCTAGCACAGATACGCAGTATTTT. This gives the protein CASSSGGASTDTQYF.

J is TRBJ2-3 and V is TRBV20-1; D not resolved. CDR1 and CDR2 (germline): DFQATT, SNEGSKA (reference sequence). The CDR3 contains 13 residues. Between the trimmed V and J ends, which lost 4 bases and 1 base, there was a span of 9 bases. This CDR3 is CSAMVRGTDTQYF. CDR3 bases: TGCAGTGCTATGGTTCGGGGCACAGATACGCAGTATTTT.

This rearrangement joins TRBV3-1 to TRBJ1-4; 7 bases line up with TRBD1. Germline trimming cut 5 bases from V and 8 bases from J; bases unmatched to any gene: 11. The CDR3 sequence is 15 residues long. From germline, CDR1 is LGHDT and CDR2 YNNKEL (reference sequence). The CDR3 loop reads CASSNRQGGREKLFF. The CDR3 DNA reads as TGTGCCAGCAGCAACCGACAGGGAGGACGAGAAAAACTGTTTTTT.

V is TRBV20-1 and J is TRBJ1-1; tentative D call: TRBD1 (5 bases). The germline V gene has CDR1 DFQATT and CDR2 SNEGSKA (reference sequence). CDR3 length: 17 residues. V was clipped by 0 bases and J by 5 bases, with 22 bases between them. CDR3 DNA sequence: TGCAGTGCTAGAGAGAGCGGAAGGGGCCCGAGGGGAACTGAAGCTTTCTTT. The encoded protein is CSARESGRGPRGTEAFF.

The CDR3 DNA reads as TGTGCCAGCAGTCCTCTTCAGACAGCGTTGGAGACCCAGTACTTC. Translating gives CASSPLQTALETQYF. The V and J genes are TRBV28 and TRBJ2-5, with D maybe TRBD1 (5 bases). Germline lookup yields CDR1 MDHEN and CDR2 SYDVKM. Trimming took off 5 bases at V and 5 bases at J, with 18 bases between the two ends. The CDR3 totals 15 residues.

The rearrangement uses TRBV18 and TRBJ2-1; TRBD1 or TRBD2 may be the D gene (5 bases each). The germline V and J ends were trimmed by 3 bases and 0 bases, with 12 bases remaining between them. CDR3 length equals 16 residues. CDR1 is KGHSH, CDR2 LQKENI, per germline. In nucleotides, the CDR3 is TGTGCCAGCTCACCTCAAGCAGGGAGCTCCTACAATGAGCAGTTCTTC. The encoded protein is CASSPQAGSSYNEQFF.

The CDR3 spells CASSLIGIAGELFF. CDR3 coding DNA: TGTGCCAGCAGCTTGATAGGGATCGCCGGGGAGCTGTTTTTT. The genes are TRBV7-9 and TRBJ2-2; D is ambiguous. The V gene lost 3 bases and the J gene lost 6 bases, with 11 bases spanning the gap. Germline CDR1 and CDR2: SEHNR and FQNEAQ (reference sequence). The CDR3 is 14 residues long. The full variable domain, completed using reference TRBV7-9 and TRBJ2-2, is DTGVSQNPRHKITKRGQNVTFRCDPISEHNRLYWYRQTLGQGPEFLTYFQNEAQLEKSRLLSDRFSAERPKGSFSTLEIQRTEQGDSAMYLCASSLIGIAGELFFGEGSRLTVL.

This sequence joins TRBV24-1 and TRBJ1-5, with 8 nucleotides matching TRBD1. CDR3 length equals 14 residues. J lost 7 bases, V lost 4 bases, and 5 bases had no gene match. Germline CDR1 reads KGHDR; CDR2 reads SFDVKD. The CDR3 nucleotides read TGTGCCACCAGTGAGGACAGGGTATGGCAGCCCCAGCATTTT. Protein product: CATSEDRVWQPQHF.

This chain links TRBV3-1 with TRBJ1-5; D remains ambiguous. The CDR3 length is 15 residues. Trimming took 1 base from V and 5 from J, leaving 12 bases between them. Per germline, CDR1 LGHDT and CDR2 YNNKEL (reference sequence). Written as DNA, the CDR3 is TGTGCCAGCAGCCAAGTCCCGGATGAGGATCAGCCCCAGCATTTT. Its translation: CASSQVPDEDQPQHF.

The J gene is TRBJ1-6, the V gene TRBV30; D is perhaps TRBD1 (6 bases). The CDR3 covers 16 residues. From germline, CDR1 is GTSNPN and CDR2 SVGIG (reference sequence). The ends were cut back, 1 base at V and 6 bases at J, with 16 bases in the middle. The CDR3 bases are TGTGCCTGGAGTGAGGTGTGGGGGCGCGGTAATTCACCCCTCCACTTT. It is translated as CAWSEVWGRGNSPLHF. The full variable domain, in which reference TRBV30 and TRBJ1-6 provide the parts outside the CDR3, is SQTIHQWPATLVQPVGSPLSLECTVEGTSNPNLYWYRQAAGRGLQLLFYSVGIGQISSEVPQNLSASRPQDRQFILSSKKLLLSDSGFYLCAWSEVWGRGNSPLHFGNGTRLTVT.

This clonotype was observed a single time. J is TRBJ2-7 and V is TRBV5-1; 7 nucleotides align to TRBD1. The germline V gene encodes CDR1 SGHRS and CDR2 YFSETQ. This CDR3 region has 15 residues. After removal of 4 bases from V and 0 bases from J, the junction contained 7 bases not matched to a gene. The CDR3 DNA is TGCGCCAGCAGCACTGACAGGGCGACCTCCTACGAGCAGTACTTC. Protein product: CASSTDRATSYEQYF.

This chain uses TRBV11-2 with TRBJ1-3; D ambiguous. This CDR3 contains 15 residues. The V gene's germline CDR1 is SGHAT and CDR2 FQNNGV. Between the trimmed V and J ends, which lost 4 bases and 0 bases, there was a span of 10 bases. The chain's CDR3 is CASSSRLGSGNTIYF. The CDR3 region has the DNA TGTGCCAGCAGCTCACGGTTGGGCTCTGGAAACACCATATATTTT.